This T cell receptor beta chain originates from a study of blood T cell repertoires in COVID-19. Whole-study context: Italy, Spain and the United States were the sources of the convalescent and acute COVID-19 samples. Sources were T cells, B-cell-depleted T cells, or PBMCs; the material itself was cDNA or gDNA.

How the authors handled the data: It was from reference gene primer amplification that nucleated cell counts were estimated. Some clones are missing from TCRdb's copy, which holds only in-frame ones; the method was immunoSEQ multiplex PCR. That table furnishes V, J and clone size, whereas the DNA furnished D and trimming. This sample carries 40,000 to 55,000 clones, roughly 90% of them seen once, and the ten largest clones take more than 8%. The sequenced sample consisted of peripheral blood. The clonotype originates from a woman at least 80 years old with acute or convalescent COVID-19.

The CDR3 bases are TGTGCCAGCTCACCATTAGGACAGAACACTGAAGCTTTCTTT. Protein: CASSPLGQNTEAFF. V usage is TRBV18 and J usage is TRBJ1-1; D perhaps matches TRBD1 (5 bases). V was shortened by 2 bases and J by 1 base, with 8 bases between the two germline ends. The CDR3 runs to 14 residues. Germline V gene lookup returns CDR1 KGHSH and CDR2 LQKENI.